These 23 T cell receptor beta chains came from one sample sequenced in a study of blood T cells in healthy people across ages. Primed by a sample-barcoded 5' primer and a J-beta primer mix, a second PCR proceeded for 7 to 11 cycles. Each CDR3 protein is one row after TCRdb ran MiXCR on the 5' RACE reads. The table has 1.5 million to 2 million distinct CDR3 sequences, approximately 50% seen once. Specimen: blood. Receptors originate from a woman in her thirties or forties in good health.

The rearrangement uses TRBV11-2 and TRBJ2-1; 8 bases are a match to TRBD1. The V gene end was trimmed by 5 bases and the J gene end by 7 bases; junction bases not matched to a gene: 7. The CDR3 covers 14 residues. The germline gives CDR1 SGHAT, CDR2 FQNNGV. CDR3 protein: CASSQSDRANEQFF. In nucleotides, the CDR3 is TGTGCCAGCAGCCAATCGGACAGGGCTAATGAGCAGTTCTTC.

The CDR3 DNA reads as TGTGCCAGCAGCTTAACAGGGGTCCTCAGGTCTGAGCAGTTCTTC. Translated: CASSLTGVLRSEQFF. This chain links TRBV7-2 with TRBJ2-1; 7 bases line up with TRBD1. Germline CDR1 and CDR2: SGHTA and FQGNSA. The CDR3 is 15 residues long. V shed 2 bases and J 9 bases; nucleotides not matched to a gene: 10.

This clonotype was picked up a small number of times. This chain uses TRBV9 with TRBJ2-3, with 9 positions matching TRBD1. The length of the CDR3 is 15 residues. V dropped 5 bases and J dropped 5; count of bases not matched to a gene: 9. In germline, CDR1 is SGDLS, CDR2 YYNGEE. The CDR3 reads CASSSRQGGEDTQYF. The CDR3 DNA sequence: TGTGCCAGCAGTTCCCGACAGGGGGGCGAAGATACGCAGTATTTT. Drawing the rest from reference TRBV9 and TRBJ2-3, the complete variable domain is DSGVTQTPKHLITATGQRVTLRCSPRSGDLSVYWYQQSLDQGLQFLIQYYNGEERAKGNILERFSAQQFPDLHSELNLSSLELGDSALYFCASSSRQGGEDTQYFGPGTRLTVL.

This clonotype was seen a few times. CDR3 sequence: CASSGRTGESGYTF. CDR3 DNA: TGTGCCAGCAGCGGGAGGACAGGGGAGAGTGGCTACACCTTC. The rearrangement joins TRBV9 to TRBJ1-2; 9 positions agree with TRBD1. V dropped 3 bases and J dropped 7; count of bases not matched to a gene: 7. The CDR3 runs 14 residues. The germline gives CDR1 SGDLS, CDR2 YYNGEE.

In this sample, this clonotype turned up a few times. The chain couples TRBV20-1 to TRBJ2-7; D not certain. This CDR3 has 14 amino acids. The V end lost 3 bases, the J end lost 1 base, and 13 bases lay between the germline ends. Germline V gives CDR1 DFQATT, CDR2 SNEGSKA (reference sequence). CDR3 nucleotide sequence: TGCAGTGCTAGCAGTTATCAGGTATCCTACGAGCAGTACTTC. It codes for CSASSYQVSYEQYF.

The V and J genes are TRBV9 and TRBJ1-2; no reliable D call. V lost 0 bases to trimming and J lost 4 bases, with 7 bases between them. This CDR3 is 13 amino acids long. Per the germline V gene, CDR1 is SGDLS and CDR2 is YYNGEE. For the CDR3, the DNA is TGTGCCAGCAGCGTAGACGGACTCTATGGCTACACCTTC. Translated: CASSVDGLYGYTF.

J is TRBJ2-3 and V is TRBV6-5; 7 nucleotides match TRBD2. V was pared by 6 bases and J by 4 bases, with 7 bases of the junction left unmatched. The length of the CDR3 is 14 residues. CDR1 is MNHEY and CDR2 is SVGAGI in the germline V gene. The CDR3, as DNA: TGTGCCAGCAGAGGGGCGGGGGTGGCAGATACGCAGTATTTT. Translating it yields CASRGAGVADTQYF.

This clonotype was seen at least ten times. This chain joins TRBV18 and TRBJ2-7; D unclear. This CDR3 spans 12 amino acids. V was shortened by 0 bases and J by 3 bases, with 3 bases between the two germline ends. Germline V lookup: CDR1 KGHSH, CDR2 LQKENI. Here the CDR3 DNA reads TGTGCCAGCTCACCACCAAACTACGAGCAGTACTTC. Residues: CASSPPNYEQYF.

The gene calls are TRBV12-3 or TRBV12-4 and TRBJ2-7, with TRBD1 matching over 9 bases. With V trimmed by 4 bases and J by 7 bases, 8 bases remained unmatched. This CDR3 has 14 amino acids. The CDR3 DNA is TGTGCCAGCAGTTCGACAGGGGGAATGAGAGAGCAGTACTTC. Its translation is CASSSTGGMREQYF.

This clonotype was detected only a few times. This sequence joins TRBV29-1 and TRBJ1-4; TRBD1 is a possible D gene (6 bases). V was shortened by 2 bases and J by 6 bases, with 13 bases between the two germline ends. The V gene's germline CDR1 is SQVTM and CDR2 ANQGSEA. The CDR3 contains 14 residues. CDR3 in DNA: TGCAGCGTTGAACTGAGCAACAGGGATGAAAAACTGTTTTTT. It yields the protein CSVELSNRDEKLFF.

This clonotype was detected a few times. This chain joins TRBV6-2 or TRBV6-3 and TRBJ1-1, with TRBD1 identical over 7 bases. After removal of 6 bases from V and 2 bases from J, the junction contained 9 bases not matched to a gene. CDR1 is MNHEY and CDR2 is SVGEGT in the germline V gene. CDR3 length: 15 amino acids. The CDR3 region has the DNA TGTGCCAGCAGCCGACAGGGCGCACGAAACACTGAAGCTTTCTTT. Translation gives CASSRQGARNTEAFF.

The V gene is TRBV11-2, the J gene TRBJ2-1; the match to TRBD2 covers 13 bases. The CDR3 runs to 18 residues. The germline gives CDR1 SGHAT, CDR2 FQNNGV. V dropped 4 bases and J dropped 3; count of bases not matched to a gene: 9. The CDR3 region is CASSYRTTSGGHYNEQFF. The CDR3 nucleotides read TGTGCCAGCAGCTACCGCACGACTAGCGGGGGGCACTACAATGAGCAGTTCTTC.

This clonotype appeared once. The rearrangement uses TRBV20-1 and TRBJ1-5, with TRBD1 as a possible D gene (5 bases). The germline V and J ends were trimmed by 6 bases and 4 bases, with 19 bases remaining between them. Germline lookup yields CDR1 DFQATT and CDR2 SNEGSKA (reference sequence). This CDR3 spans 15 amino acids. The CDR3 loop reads CSAVILGAPNQPQHF. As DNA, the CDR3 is TGCAGTGCGGTGATCCTTGGGGCCCCTAATCAGCCCCAGCATTTT.

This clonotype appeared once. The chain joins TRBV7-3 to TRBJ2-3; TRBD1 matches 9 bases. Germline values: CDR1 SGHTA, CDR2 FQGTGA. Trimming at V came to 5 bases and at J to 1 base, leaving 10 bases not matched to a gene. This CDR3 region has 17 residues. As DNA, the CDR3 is TGTGCCAGCAGCCGATATTACAGGGGGCAGGGCACAGATACGCAGTATTTT. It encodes CASSRYYRGQGTDTQYF.

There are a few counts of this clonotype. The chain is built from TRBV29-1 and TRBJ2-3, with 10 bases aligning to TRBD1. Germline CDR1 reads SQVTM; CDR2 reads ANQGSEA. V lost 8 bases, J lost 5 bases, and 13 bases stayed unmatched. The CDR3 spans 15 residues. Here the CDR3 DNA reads TGCAGCACTGTAGGCTGGACAGGGGGTGTAGATACGCAGTATTTT. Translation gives CSTVGWTGGVDTQYF.

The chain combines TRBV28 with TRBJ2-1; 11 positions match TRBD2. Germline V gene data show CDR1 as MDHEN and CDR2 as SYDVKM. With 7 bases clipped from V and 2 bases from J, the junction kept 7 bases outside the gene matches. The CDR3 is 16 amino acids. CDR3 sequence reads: CASTVGGLAAYNEQFF. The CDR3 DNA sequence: TGTGCCAGCACCGTTGGGGGACTAGCGGCCTACAATGAGCAGTTCTTC.

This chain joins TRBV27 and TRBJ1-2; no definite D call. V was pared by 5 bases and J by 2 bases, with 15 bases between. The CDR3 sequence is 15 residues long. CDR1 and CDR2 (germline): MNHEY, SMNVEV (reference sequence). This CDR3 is CASSPIPNLNYGYTF. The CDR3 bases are TGTGCCAGCAGTCCCATCCCCAATCTAAACTATGGCTACACCTTC.

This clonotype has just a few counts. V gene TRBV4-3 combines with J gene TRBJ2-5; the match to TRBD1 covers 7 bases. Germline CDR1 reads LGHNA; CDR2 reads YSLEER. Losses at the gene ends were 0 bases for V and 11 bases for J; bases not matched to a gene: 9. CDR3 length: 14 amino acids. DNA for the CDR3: TGCGCCAGCAGCCAAGAAGACAGGGACAATGAGCAGTACTTC. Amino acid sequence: CASSQEDRDNEQYF.

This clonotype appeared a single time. CDR3 nucleotides: TGTGCCAGCAGTCAAGGGGGAAGCTGCGGCTACACCTTC. Translating gives CASSQGGSCGYTF. The chain joins TRBV6-5 to TRBJ1-2; weak D call: TRBD1 (6 bases). V was pared by 5 bases and J by 8 bases, with 15 bases between. CDR3 length equals 13 residues. Germline assignment: CDR1 MNHEY and CDR2 SVGAGI.

CDR3 DNA: TGTGCCAGCAGTTCCGTCCTGAATGGGTTTAGAACTGAAGCTTTCTTT. As protein: CASSSVLNGFRTEAFF. The gene calls are TRBV6-6 and TRBJ1-1, with no clear D. The CDR3 length is 16 residues. Trimming took off 4 bases at V and 5 bases at J, with 20 bases between the two ends. CDR1 is MNHNY and CDR2 is SVGAGI in the germline V gene (reference sequence).

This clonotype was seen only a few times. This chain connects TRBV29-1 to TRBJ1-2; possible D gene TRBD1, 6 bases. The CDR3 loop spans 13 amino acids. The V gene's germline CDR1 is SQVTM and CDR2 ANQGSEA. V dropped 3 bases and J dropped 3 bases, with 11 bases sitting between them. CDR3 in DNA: TGCAGCGTTGAGTCAGGGGTTGACTATGGCTACACCTTC. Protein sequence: CSVESGVDYGYTF.

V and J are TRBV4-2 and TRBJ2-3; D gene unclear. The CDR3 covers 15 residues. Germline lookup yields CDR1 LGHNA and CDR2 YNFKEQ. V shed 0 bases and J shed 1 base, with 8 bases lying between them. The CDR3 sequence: CASSQEEVGTDTQYF. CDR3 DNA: TGTGCCAGCAGCCAAGAAGAGGTTGGCACAGATACGCAGTATTTT.

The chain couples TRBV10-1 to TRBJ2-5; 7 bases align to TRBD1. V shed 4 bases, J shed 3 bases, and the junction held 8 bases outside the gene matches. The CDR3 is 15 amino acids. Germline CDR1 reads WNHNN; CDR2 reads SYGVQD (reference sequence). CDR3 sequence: CASSGQGTAEETQYF. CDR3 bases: TGCGCCAGCAGTGGCCAAGGGACAGCTGAAGAGACCCAGTACTTC.